This TCR beta chain derives from a study of early T cells in non-severe SARS-CoV-2 infection. Study at large: Sequencing used unsorted whole-blood bulk RNA, so chains lack pairing.

Individual cDNA molecules received unique molecular identifiers during library preparation. Using its own MiXCR run on the 5' RACE reads, TCRdb lists one record per CDR3 protein. The data hold about 40,000 distinct CDR3 sequences, with about 4.9% observed a single time. The CDR3 contains 16 residues. Germline CDR1 reads MDHEN; CDR2 reads SYDVKM. Trimming left V 7 bases short and J 0 bases short, with 16 bases between. The source of this sequence is an adult who was a healthcare worker with PCR-confirmed SARS-CoV-2 infection or an uninfected control (not recorded which). The sample was whole blood. V usage is TRBV28 and J usage is TRBJ2-1, with D perhaps TRBD2 (6 bases). DNA for the CDR3: TGTGCCAGCACGCCCGGGGGTCCTAGCTCCTACAATGAGCAGTTCTTC. It encodes CASTPGGPSSYNEQFF. The full variable domain, rest sourced from reference TRBV28 and TRBJ2-1, is DVKVTQSSRYLVKRTGEKVFLECVQDMDHENMFWYRQDPGLGLRLIYFSYDVKMKEKGDIPEGYSVSREKKERFSLILESASTNQTSMYLCASTPGGPSSYNEQFFGPGTRLTVL.